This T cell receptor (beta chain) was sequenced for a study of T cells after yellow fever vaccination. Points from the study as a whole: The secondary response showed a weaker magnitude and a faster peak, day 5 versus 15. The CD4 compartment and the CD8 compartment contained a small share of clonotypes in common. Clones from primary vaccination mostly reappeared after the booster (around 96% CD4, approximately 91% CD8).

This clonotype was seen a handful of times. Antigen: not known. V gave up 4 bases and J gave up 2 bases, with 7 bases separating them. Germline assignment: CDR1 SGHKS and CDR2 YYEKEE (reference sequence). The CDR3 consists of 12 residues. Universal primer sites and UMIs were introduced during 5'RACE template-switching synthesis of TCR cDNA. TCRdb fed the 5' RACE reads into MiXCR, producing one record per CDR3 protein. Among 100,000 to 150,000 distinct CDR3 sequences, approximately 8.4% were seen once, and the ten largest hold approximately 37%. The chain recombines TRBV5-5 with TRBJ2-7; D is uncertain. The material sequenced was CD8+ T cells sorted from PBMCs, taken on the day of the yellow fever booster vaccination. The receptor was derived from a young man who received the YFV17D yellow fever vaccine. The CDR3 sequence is CASSAVAYEQYF. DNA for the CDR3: TGTGCCAGCAGCGCCGTAGCCTACGAGCAGTACTTC.